Sequencing of this TCR beta chain was carried out in a study of OX40 agonist ivuxolimab in advanced cancers. The overall study: An agonistic anti-OX40 (CD134) antibody, ivuxolimab, was used to treat the patients. Each patient was given ivuxolimab into a vein every 2 weeks, at 0.01 to 10 mg/kg.

Profiling relied on immunoSEQ multiplex PCR, and the TCRdb table lists in-frame clones only, not all of them. The table lists tens of thousands of clones, 78% of them singletons. This CDR3 contains 13 residues. V gave up 6 bases and J gave up 4 bases; unmatched junction bases: 4. The germline gives CDR1 KGHSH, CDR2 LQKENI. This rearrangement joins TRBV18 to TRBJ1-1; 8 bases match TRBD1. The TCR originated in an adult with an advanced solid tumor such as melanoma, head and neck, liver or kidney cancer. Sequenced material: CD4+ or CD8+ T cells sorted from blood, taken in a trial of the OX40 agonist ivuxolimab. The CDR3 nucleotides read TGTGCCAGCTCCCTGGGACAGGTCACTGAAGCTTTCTTT. Its protein is CASSLGQVTEAFF.